The clone carrying this T cell receptor (beta chain) was observed many times. Using its own MiXCR run on the 5' RACE reads, TCRdb lists one record per CDR3 protein. The top ten clones hold over 2.5% of a sample with some 38,000 distinct CDR3 sequences, 8% to 10% of them seen once. This specimen comes from a study of chronic HIV infection and antiretroviral therapy. Trimming shortened V by 3 bases and J by 3 bases, and 6 bases separated the two germline ends. This CDR3 is 12 amino acids long. From germline, CDR1 is ENHRY and CDR2 SYGVKD. The rearrangement uses TRBV10-3 and TRBJ2-7; a weak D match, TRBD2 (6 bases). This sequence originates from an adult who had HIV and had not received antiretroviral therapy, or was an uninfected healthy control (not recorded which). The sequenced material came from peripheral blood. The CDR3 region has the DNA TGTGCCATCAGTGACGGGGGCTACGAGCAGTACTTC. Protein sequence: CAISDGGYEQYF.